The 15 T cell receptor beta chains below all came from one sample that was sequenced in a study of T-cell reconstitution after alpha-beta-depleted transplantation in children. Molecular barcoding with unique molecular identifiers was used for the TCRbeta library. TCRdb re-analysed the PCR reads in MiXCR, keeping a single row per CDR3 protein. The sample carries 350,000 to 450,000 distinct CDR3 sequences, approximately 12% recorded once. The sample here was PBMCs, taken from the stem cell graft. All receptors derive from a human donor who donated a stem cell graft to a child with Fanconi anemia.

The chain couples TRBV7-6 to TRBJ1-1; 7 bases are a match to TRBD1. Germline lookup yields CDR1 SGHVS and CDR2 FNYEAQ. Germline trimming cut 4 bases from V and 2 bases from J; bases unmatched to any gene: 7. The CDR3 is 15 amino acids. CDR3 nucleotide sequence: TGTGCCAGCAGCTCCCTTACAGGGGCTAACACTGAAGCTTTCTTT. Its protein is CASSSLTGANTEAFF.

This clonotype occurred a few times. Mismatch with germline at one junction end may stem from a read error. The CDR3 bases are TGTGCCAGTATAAGGGACAGCGCTCGCGGGCAGCTGTTTTTT. It translates to CASIRDSARGQLFF. The J gene is TRBJ2-2, the V gene TRBV12-3 or TRBV12-4, with 7 bases aligning to TRBD1. The CDR3 length is 14 residues.

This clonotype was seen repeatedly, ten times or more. CDR3 sequence reads: CASSSGQGFSPLHF. The CDR3 nucleotides read TGTGCCAGCAGCTCGGGACAGGGGTTTTCACCCCTCCACTTT. The gene calls are TRBV5-6 and TRBJ1-6, with 10 bases fitting TRBD1. V lost 3 bases, J lost 9 bases, and 3 bases stayed unmatched. In germline, CDR1 is SGHDT, CDR2 YYEEEE. CDR3 length: 14 residues.

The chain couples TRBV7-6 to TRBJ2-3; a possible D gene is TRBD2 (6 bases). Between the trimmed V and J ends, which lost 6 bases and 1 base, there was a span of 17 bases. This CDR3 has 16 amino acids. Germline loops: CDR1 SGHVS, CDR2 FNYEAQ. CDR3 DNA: TGTGCCAGCAGTTCCCCCCCGGGACTTCGCACAGATACGCAGTATTTT. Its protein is CASSSPPGLRTDTQYF.

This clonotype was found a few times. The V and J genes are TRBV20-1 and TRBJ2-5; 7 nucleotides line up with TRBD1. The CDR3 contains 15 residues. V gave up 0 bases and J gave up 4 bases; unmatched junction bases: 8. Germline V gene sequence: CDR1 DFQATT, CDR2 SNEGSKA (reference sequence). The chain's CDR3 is CSAREGTASLETQYF. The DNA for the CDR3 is TGCAGTGCTAGAGAAGGGACAGCGTCTTTAGAGACCCAGTACTTC.

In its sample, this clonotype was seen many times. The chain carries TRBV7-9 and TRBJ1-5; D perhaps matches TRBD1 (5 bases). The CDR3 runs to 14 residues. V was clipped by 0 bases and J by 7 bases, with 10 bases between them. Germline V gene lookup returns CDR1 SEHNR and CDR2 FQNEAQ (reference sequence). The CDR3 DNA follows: TGTGCCAGCAGCTTAGCGGGGCCAGACCAGCCCCAGCATTTT. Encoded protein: CASSLAGPDQPQHF.

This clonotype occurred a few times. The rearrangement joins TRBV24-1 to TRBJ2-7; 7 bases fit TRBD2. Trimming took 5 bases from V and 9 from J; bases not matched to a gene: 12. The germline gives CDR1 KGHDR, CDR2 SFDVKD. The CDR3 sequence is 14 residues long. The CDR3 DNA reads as TGTGCCACCAGTGCGGGGGGAGACTTCCCCGGGCAGTACTTC. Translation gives CATSAGGDFPGQYF.

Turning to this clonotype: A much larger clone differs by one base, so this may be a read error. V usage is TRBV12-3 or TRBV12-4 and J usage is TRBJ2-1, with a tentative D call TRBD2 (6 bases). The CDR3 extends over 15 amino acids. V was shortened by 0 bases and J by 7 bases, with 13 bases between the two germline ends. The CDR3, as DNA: TGTGCCAGCAGTTTAGCATGGGGGGTCGGAAATGAGCAGTTCTTC. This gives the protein CASSLAWGVGNEQFF.

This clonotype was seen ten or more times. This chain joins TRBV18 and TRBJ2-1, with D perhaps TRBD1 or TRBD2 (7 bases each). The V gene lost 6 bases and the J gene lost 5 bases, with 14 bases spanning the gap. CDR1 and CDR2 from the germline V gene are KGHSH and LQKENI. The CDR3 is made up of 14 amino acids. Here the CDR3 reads CASSQGGHDNEQFF. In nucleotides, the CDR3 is TGTGCCAGCTCTCAGGGGGGGCACGACAATGAGCAGTTCTTC.

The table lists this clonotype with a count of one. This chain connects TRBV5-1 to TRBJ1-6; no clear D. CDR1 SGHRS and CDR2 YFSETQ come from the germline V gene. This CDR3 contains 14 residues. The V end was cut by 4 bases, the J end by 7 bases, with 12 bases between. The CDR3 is CASSLTSPNSPLHF. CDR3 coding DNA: TGCGCCAGCAGCCTAACGTCCCCAAATTCACCCCTCCACTTT. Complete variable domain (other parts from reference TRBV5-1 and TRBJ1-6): KAGVTQTPRYLIKTRGQQVTLSCSPISGHRSVSWYQQTPGQGLQFLFEYFSETQRNKGNFPGRFSGRQFSNSRSEMNVSTLELGDSALYLCASSLTSPNSPLHFGNGTRLTVT.

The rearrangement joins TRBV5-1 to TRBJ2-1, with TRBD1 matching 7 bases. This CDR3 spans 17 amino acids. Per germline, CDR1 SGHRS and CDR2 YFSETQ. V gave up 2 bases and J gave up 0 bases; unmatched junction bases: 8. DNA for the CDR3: TGCGCCAGCAGCTTTGGTGAGGGGGCTAGCTCCTACAATGAGCAGTTCTTC. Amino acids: CASSFGEGASSYNEQFF. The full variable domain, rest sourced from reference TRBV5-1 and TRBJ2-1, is KAGVTQTPRYLIKTRGQQVTLSCSPISGHRSVSWYQQTPGQGLQFLFEYFSETQRNKGNFPGRFSGRQFSNSRSEMNVSTLELGDSALYLCASSFGEGASSYNEQFFGPGTRLTVL.

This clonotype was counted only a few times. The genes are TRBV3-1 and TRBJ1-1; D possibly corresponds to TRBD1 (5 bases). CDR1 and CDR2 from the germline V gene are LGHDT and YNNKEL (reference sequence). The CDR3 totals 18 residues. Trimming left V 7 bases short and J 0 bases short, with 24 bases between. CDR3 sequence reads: CASKDGDLPPNLNTEAFF. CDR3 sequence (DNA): TGTGCCAGCAAGGACGGGGACCTTCCTCCAAATTTGAACACTGAAGCTTTCTTT. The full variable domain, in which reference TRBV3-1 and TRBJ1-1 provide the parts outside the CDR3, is DTAVSQTPKYLVTQMGNDKSIKCEQNLGHDTMYWYKQDSKKFLKIMFSYNNKELIINETVPNRFSPKSPDKAHLNLHINSLELGDSAVYFCASKDGDLPPNLNTEAFFGQGTRLTVV.

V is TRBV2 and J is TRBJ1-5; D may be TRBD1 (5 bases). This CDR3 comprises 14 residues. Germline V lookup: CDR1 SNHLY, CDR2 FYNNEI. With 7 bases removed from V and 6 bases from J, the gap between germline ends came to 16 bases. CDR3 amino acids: CASTGPGGGQPQHF. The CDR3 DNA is TGTGCCAGCACGGGGCCAGGTGGTGGTCAGCCCCAGCATTTT.

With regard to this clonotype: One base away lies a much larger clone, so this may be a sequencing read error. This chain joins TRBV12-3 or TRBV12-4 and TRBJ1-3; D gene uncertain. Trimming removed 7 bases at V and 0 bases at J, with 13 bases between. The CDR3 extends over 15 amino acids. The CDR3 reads CASTSESFSGNTIYF. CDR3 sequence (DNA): TGTGCCAGCACTTCAGAGTCCTTCTCTGGAAACACCATATATTTT.

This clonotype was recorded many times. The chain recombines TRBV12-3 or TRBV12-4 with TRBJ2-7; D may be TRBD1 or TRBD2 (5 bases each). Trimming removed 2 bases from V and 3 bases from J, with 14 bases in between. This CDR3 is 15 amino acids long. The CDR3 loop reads CASSLPGTVGYEQYF. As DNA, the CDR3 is TGTGCCAGCAGTTTACCTGGGACGGTCGGCTACGAGCAGTACTTC.